This T cell receptor (beta chain) originates from a study of shared clonotypes between healthy human individuals. Findings and caveats of the study: Clonotypes not shared had lower generation probabilities than those common to all four donors. Exclusively blood specimens were collected; tissue repertoires likely differ.

Assay used: immunoSEQ multiplex PCR; TCRdb lists only in-frame clones, some missing. The data contain roughly 1,500,000 clones, approximately 98.5% of them seen just once; the ten biggest clones take up under 0.45%. Trimming cost V 0 bases and J 0 bases, with 12 bases left between them. CDR1 is MGHDK, CDR2 SYGVNS, per germline. There are 16 residues in the CDR3. To note about this clone: The antigen is not known.

A split of CD4+ cells into CD45RA+ naive and CD45RA-negative memory subsets was performed. The J gene is TRBJ2-7, the V gene TRBV25-1, with D uncertain. The sequencing sample was made of naive CD4+ T cells sorted from blood. Subset meaning: CD45RA+ positively selected. The clonotype originates from a young man in good health. The CDR3 region is CASSEYRARLSYEQYF. CDR3 nucleotide sequence: TGTGCCAGCAGTGAATATCGCGCCCGACTCTCCTACGAGCAGTACTTC.